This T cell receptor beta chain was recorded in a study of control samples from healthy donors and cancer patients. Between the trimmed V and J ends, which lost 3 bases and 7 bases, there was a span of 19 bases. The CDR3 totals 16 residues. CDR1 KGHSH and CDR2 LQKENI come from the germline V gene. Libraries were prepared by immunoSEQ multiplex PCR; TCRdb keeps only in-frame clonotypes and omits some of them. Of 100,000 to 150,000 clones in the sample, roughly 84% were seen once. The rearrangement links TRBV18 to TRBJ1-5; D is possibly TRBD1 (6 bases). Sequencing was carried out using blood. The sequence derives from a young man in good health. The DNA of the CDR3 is TGTGCCAGCTCACCGGGCCGGGCCGGGGGCCGGCAGCCCCAGCATTTT. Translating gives CASSPGRAGGRQPQHF.